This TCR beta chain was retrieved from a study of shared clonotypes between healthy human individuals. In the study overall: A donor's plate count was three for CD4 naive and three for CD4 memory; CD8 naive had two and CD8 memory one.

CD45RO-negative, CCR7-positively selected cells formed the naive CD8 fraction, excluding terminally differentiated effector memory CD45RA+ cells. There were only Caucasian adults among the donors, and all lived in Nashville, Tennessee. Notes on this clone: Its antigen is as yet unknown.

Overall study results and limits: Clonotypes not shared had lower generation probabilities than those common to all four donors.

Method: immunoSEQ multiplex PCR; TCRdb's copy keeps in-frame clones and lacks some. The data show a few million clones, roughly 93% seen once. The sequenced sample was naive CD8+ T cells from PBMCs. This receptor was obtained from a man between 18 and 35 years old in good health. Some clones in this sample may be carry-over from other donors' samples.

The CDR3, as DNA: TGTGCCAGCAGTTTATGGTCTGGGAATGAGCAGTTCTTC. Amino acid sequence: CASSLWSGNEQFF. The J gene is TRBJ2-1, the V gene TRBV28, with unresolved D. Germline CDR1 is MDHEN and CDR2 is SYDVKM. V shed 0 bases and J shed 7 bases, with 7 bases lying between them. The CDR3 is 13 amino acids.